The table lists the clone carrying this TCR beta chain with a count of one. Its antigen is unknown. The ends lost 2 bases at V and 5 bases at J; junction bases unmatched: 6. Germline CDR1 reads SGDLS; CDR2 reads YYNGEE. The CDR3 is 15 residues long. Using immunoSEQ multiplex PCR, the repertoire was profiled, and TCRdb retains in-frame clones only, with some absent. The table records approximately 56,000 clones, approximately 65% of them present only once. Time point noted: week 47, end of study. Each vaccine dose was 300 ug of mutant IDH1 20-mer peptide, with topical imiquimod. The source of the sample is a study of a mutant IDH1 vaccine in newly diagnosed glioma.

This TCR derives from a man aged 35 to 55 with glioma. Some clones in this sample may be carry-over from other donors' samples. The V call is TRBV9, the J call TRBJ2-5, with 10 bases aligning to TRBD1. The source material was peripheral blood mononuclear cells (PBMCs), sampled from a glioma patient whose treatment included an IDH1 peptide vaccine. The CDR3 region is CASSVGTGAGETQYF. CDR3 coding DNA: TGTGCCAGCAGCGTCGGGACAGGGGCCGGGGAGACCCAGTACTTC.